This TCR beta chain comes out of a study of cytomegalovirus exposure and HLA in healthy donors (dated by TCRdb to 2015 to 2018). Looking at the study overall: An earlier analysis of around 600 of the donors reported 276 Gb of sequence data and roughly 110 million unique TCR beta sequences from about 200 million T cells. Approximately 330 gigabases of sequencing data and 91 million or so unique TCR sequences made up an early release that covered under 750 HLA-typed donors. The genetic ancestry cluster associated with self-reported Caucasian donors included over 80% of the roughly 390 genotyped donors. The study aimed to test whether signatures of past pathogen exposure could be identified by cataloging public T cell receptors. The T cell repertoires of around 670 subjects were profiled by immunosequencing and related to cytomegalovirus serostatus. Along with the approximately 700-subject first cohort, a separate validation cohort of over a hundred different subjects was used. High-throughput TCR immunosequencing, statistical association of individual TCRs with disease status, and machine learning were combined to predict cytomegalovirus infection status. A later analysis re-analyzed previously published TCR beta repertoires from 650 to 800 donors and added high-resolution HLA genotyping to study TCR occurrence patterns. In the later analysis, no new phenotypic data were used to find candidate immune exposures; instead, reliance was placed on TCR beta sequences and their occurrence across donors. An earlier analysis of 587 of the donors used high-throughput TCR beta sequencing to judge whether each TCR beta V gene segment behaved as functional or pseudogenic. Donor age, sex, ethnicity and CMV serostatus were collected together with the repertoire data. A later genetic analysis used genome-wide SNP genotypes for about 60% of the roughly 700 donors, treating that subset as a discovery cohort. Every discovery cohort repertoire had been produced on one sequencing platform. HLA typing covered class I and class II loci at four-digit resolution. The number of typed donors differed by locus: roughly 629-630 for A, B, C, DRB1 and DQB1; some 500 for DQA1; about 600 for DPA1; and some 470 for DPB1. Four to six DR-DQ haplotypes were handled as single units for association and clustering, since linkage in the cohort was strong. Among some 400 genotyped donors of the cohort, an average of about 240,000 unique TCR beta nucleotide sequences were sequenced per donor, around 20% of them non-productive. Here is what the overall study found, with its caveats: The study gave a list of 150 to 200 TCR beta chains associated with cytomegalovirus. Because HLA typing was unavailable for some donors at each locus, only the typed subset was used in association tests. Most CMV-associated TCR beta chains appeared to be HLA-restricted in a later analysis, and the HLA associations seemed to be driven largely by CMV exposure. Most TCR sequences were seen in very few donors, while some public TCRs were found in many individuals. In an earlier analysis of several hundred of the donors, most TCR beta V segments were observed in productive rearrangements about 90% or about 30% of the time, broadly matching IMGT annotations. According to a later analysis, parvovirus B19, influenza, CMV and Epstein-Barr virus appeared linked to several top co-occurrence clusters. The authors suggested that the approach could potentially be generalized to other disease states and immunological phenotypes. In a later analysis, HLA-associated TCR beta chains showed more clonal expansion and lower generation probabilities than non-associated chains that were equally common. A few of the identified cytomegalovirus-associated TCR beta chains were confirmed in vitro to be specific for cytomegalovirus antigens. The sequencing pipeline was judged likely to have produced a cluster of highly shared sequence variants as a technical artifact. Assigning TCR associations to individual alleles was difficult when HLA alleles, especially DR and DQ, strongly co-occurred. A further reported finding was that TCR beta sequences accurately predicted the HLA-A and HLA-B alleles for most subjects in the first cohort. A later analysis found that TCR association rates varied across HLA loci, with DRB1 alleles showing the most associated TCRs and HLA-C alleles the fewest. Only TCR beta chains were sequenced in this cohort, and the absence of alpha or paired-chain data limited detectable features. Specific HLA alleles were associated with 15,000 to 20,000 TCR beta sequences at a false discovery rate of 0.05 in a later analysis. Some IMGT-functional V segments, including TRBV6-2 and TRBV6-3, could not be distinguished by the 87-base-pair reads and were therefore excluded. Immune exposure information for the cohort was limited to CMV serostatus. Because counts were too low, about 15 rarely observed V segments, including chromosome 9 orphons, were left out of the earlier analysis of a few hundred of the donors. Cytomegalovirus status was reported to be diagnosed by the classifier with high specificity and sensitivity in both the original and validation cohorts. Linkage disequilibrium might explain the correlated functional status among segregating V segments, but an unknown experimental factor could not be ruled out. An association between a missense DCLRE1C variant and V-gene and J-gene trimming of TCR beta chains was found in a later genetic analysis and replicated in an independent cohort. Presence/absence analyses assumed roughly uniform sequencing depth across donors, an assumption that may not hold. According to a later genetic analysis, donors in an Asian-associated ancestry cluster had fewer N-insertions in productive TCRs than the approximately 630-donor mean.

Libraries were constructed by the immunoSEQ multiplex PCR assay. For the multiplex PCR, a mixture combining 60 forward primers for TCR Vbeta segments and 13 reverse primers for TCR Jbeta segments was used. The CDR3 region of rearranged TCR beta genes was amplified from genomic DNA by a multiplex PCR assay. The Illumina HiSeq System was used to sequence the amplified TCR beta libraries as 87-base-pair reads. In the source study's methods: In a later analysis, 77 million or so unique TCR beta chains were counted across the approximately 620 repertoires, and around 10 million of these chains were shared by at least two donors. To remove PCR and sequencing errors, raw reads were error-corrected and collapsed into unique sequences using a nearest-neighbor algorithm that merged closely related sequences. CDR3 sequences were aligned to IMGT reference sequences to assign V, D and J gene segments. Each retained sequence needed at least a six-nucleotide match to both a V gene segment and a J gene segment. A rearrangement was called productive if the CDR3 had no stop codons and remained in frame with V and J, and every other rearrangement was called non-productive. Following IMGT convention, CDR3 was defined as the stretch from the second conserved V-encoded cysteine up to the conserved J-encoded phenylalanine. The earlier analysis of roughly 590 of the donors excluded sequences that lacked an unambiguous match to a single V gene segment. An earlier analysis of several hundred of the donors classified V segments as functional when productive rearrangements were above 56.7% and as segregating when the standard deviation between donors was above 5%. A statistical classification framework was built for diagnosing cytomegalovirus status from the catalog of TCR beta chain sequences. In a later analysis, V and J genes were assigned by comparing TCR nucleotide sequences against IMGT/GENE-DB human TR gene sequences. Using the TCRdist pipeline, a later analysis assigned CDR3 sequences along with most-parsimonious VDJ recombination scenarios. In a later analysis, every TCR beta chain was defined by the combination of its CDR3 amino acid sequence and its V-gene family, and reads without a unique V-gene family were dropped. As a way to deal with suspected cross-contamination and a sequencing artifact, a later analysis dropped hundreds of nucleotide sequences that were highly shared and had low generation probability. In a later analysis, a clonal expansion index for each public chain was calculated from normalized within-repertoire ranks of inferred template counts. In a later analysis, generation probabilities were computed with a VDJ recombination model fitted to out-of-frame rearrangements, and the resulting probabilities were checked against IGoR. A later analysis scored TCR-TCR, TCR-HLA and TCR-CMV co-occurrence with hypergeometric tests, applying a repertoire-size bias correction to TCR pairs. False discovery rates were estimated in a later analysis by permuting HLA or CMV assignments 20 times. A later analysis grouped co-occurring TCRs with DBSCAN, adding TCRdist sequence similarity when clustering within HLA-allele-positive subsets. Repertoires with fewer than 30,000 or more than 120,000 public chains were left out of co-occurrence clustering, as were a handful of repertoires with anomalous nucleotide sharing. The source is immuneACCESS, and TCRdb retained only in-frame sequences with V and J called. Part of the clones is not carried over; for the studies checked, unresolved V genes explain less than half of this, and the remainder is unexplained. Clone size and the V and J calls come from that table; the DNA yielded D and trimming. The sample table holds 100,000 to 150,000 clones, of which approximately 80% were seen once. About 13% of the sample goes to the ten largest clones.

The cohort comprised more than 550 healthy bone marrow donors. At the time of sampling, every cohort member was nominally healthy, though immune exposures that went unrecorded were likely present. The donor tested CMV seropositive, placing the donor among the 250 to 350 seropositive members of the cohort. Each donor provided a peripheral blood sample, and peripheral blood mononuclear cells were used for TCR beta sequencing. Genomic DNA was extracted from the blood cell samples with the Qiagen DNeasy Blood Extraction Kit. Its CDR3 holds 13 amino acids, cysteine through phenylalanine. Of the read, only the CDR3 DNA is kept; its 39 bases are in frame from base 1. The junction shows trimming of 1 base on V and 14 bases on J, plus 15 bases between the germline ends. The germline V gene sets CDR1 to SGHAT and CDR2 to FQNNGV. Comments on this clone: It has no known antigen specificity. The record has no base qualities; no much larger clone is one base away.

The rearrangement combines TRBV11-2 with TRBJ2-1; the D segment could be TRBD1, given 6 matching bases. The sequence came from a woman between 35 and 50 years old in good health and CMV-seropositive. The sample consisted of PBMCs. The base sequence is TGTGCCAGCAGCTTAGCCGGACAGTCTCTAAAGTTCTTC. It translates to CASSLAGQSLKFF.